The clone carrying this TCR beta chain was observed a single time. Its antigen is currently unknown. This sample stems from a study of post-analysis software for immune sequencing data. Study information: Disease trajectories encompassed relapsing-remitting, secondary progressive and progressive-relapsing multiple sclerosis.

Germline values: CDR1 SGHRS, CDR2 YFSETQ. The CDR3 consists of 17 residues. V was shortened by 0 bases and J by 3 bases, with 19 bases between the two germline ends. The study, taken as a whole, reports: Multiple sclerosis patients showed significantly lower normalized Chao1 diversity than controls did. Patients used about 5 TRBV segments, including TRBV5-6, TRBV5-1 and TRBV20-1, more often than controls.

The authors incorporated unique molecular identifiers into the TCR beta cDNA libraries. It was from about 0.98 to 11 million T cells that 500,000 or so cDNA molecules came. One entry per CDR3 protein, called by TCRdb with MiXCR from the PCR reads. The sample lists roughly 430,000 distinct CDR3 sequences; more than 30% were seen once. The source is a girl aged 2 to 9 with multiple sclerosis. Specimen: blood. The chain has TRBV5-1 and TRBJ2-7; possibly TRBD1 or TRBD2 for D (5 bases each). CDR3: CASSLGRGALRCYEQYF. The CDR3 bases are TGCGCCAGCAGCTTGGGGCGAGGGGCCCTAAGATGCTACGAGCAGTACTTC.